This T cell receptor (beta chain) was captured by sequencing in a study of glioma-infiltrating T cells. Amplification of TCR alpha and beta CDR3 regions from RNA used iRepertoire nested multiplex PCR. One-step reverse transcription and amplification started from roughly 100-400 ng of tissue mRNA or PBMC total RNA. TCRdb passed the multiplex PCR reads through MiXCR, listing each CDR3 protein once. The sample has roughly 190,000 distinct CDR3 sequences, around 32% seen once. In this sample, this clonotype turned up once. The antigen remains undetermined. Germline CDR1 and CDR2: MNHNY and SVGAGI (reference sequence). Trimming took 2 bases from V and 6 from J; bases not matched to a gene: 7. The length of the CDR3 is 17 residues. Study results and caveats: Only very few CDR3 sequences appeared in both tissue and blood. Non-neoplastic patients had below-expected tissue-blood divergence, while all gliomas exceeded expectation.

This sequence originates from a human donor with low-grade glioma or glioblastoma, undergoing nonglioma brain surgery, or in good health (not recorded which). The rearrangement joins TRBV6-6 to TRBJ2-3; 14 nucleotides match TRBD2. The sequencing sample was made of glioma tissue, nonneoplastic brain tissue, or PBMCs (not recorded which). CDR3 sequence (DNA): TGTGCCAGCAGTTACCTTGGACTAGCGGGAGGAGTGGATACGCAGTATTTT. Protein: CASSYLGLAGGVDTQYF.